This is a list of T cell receptor beta chains from one sample in a study of OX40 agonist ivuxolimab in advanced cancers. This table comes from immunoSEQ multiplex PCR, and its TCRdb copy is limited to in-frame clones, with some not included. Among 85,000 to 130,000 clones listed, roughly nine tenths were seen once. The source material was CD4+ or CD8+ T cells sorted from blood, sampled in a trial of the OX40 agonist ivuxolimab. These receptor sequences come from an adult with an advanced solid tumor such as melanoma, head and neck, liver or kidney cancer. Each CDR3 is given with its conserved first and last residue. D genes are given only for firm matches. A clone size is listed for some rows: how often the clone was seen (once, few, many), or a class if it is expanded.

d_gene	abundance	j_gene	v_gene	len	CDR3aa	CDR3nt
-	few	TRBJ1-3	TRBV28	14	CASSSSGWGNTIYF	-
-	-	TRBJ2-5	TRBV7-2	13	CASRPAGAETQYF	TGTGCCAGCCGTCCGGCGGGGGCAGAGACCCAGTACTTC
TRBD2	-	TRBJ2-2	TRBV11-3	16	CASSRIAGGGAGELFF	TGTGCCAGCAGCCGGATAGCGGGAGGAGGCGCCGGGGAGCTGTTTTTT
-	-	TRBJ2-5	TRBV5-6	14	CASSLNLGFETQYF	TGTGCCAGCAGCTTGAATTTAGGTTTCGAGACCCAGTACTTC
-	-	TRBJ1-5	TRBV7-8	13	CASSLQGNQPQHF	TGTGCCAGCAGCTTACAGGGAAATCAGCCCCAGCATTTT
-	-	TRBJ1-2	TRBV14	12	CASSTSDRGLTF	TGTGCCAGCAGCACCTCGGACCGGGGCCTCACCTTC
TRBD2	-	TRBJ2-3	TRBV5-3	15	CARSHTSGRTDTQYF	TGTGCCAGAAGCCACACTAGCGGGAGGACAGATACGCAGTATTTT
-	-	TRBJ2-3	TRBV10-3	14	CAISFGVDTDTQYF	TGTGCCATCAGCTTTGGGGTGGACACAGATACGCAGTATTTT
TRBD2	-	TRBJ2-7	TRBV19	15	CASSTLAGGFYEQYF	TGTGCCAGTAGTACTTTAGCGGGAGGTTTCTACGAGCAGTACTTC
TRBD1	-	TRBJ2-7	TRBV5-1	15	CASSLGQGAFYEQYF	TGCGCCAGCAGCTTAGGACAGGGGGCATTCTACGAGCAGTACTTC
TRBD1	-	TRBJ1-5	TRBV2	15	CASRRGQSASQPQHF	TGTGCCAGCAGGAGGGGACAGTCGGCGAGTCAGCCCCAGCATTTT
TRBD2	once	TRBJ2-5	TRBV7-6	14	CASRRLAGVETQYF	TGTGCCAGCAGGAGACTAGCGGGAGTCGAGACCCAGTACTTC
-	-	TRBJ1-5	TRBV7-9	17	CASSHWGQGYSNQPQHF	TGTGCCAGCAGCCACTGGGGGCAGGGATATAGCAATCAGCCCCAGCATTTT
-	-	TRBJ2-7	TRBV6-5	15	CASSDQASDTYEQYF	TGTGCCAGCAGCGACCAGGCTAGCGACACCTACGAGCAGTACTTC
-	-	TRBJ1-5	TRBV4-2	13	CASSQAVGQPQHF	TGTGCCAGCAGCCAAGCAGTCGGTCAGCCCCAGCATTTT
TRBD1	-	TRBJ2-2	TRBV6-5	16	CASSYFRTGGPGELFF	TGTGCCAGCAGTTACTTTCGGACAGGGGGCCCCGGGGAGCTGTTTTTT
TRBD2	-	TRBJ2-7	TRBV10-1	15	CASSEGSGASYEQYF	TGCGCCAGCAGTGAGGGTAGCGGGGCCTCCTACGAGCAGTACTTC
TRBD2	-	TRBJ2-5	TRBV7-7	15	CASSMARDYRETQYF	TGTGCCAGCAGCATGGCCCGGGACTATAGGGAGACCCAGTACTTC
TRBD1	-	TRBJ2-5	TRBV7-9	16	CASSQGQGANEETQYF	TGTGCCAGCAGCCAGGGACAGGGGGCTAATGAAGAGACCCAGTACTTC
-	-	TRBJ2-5	TRBV5-1	12	CASSLPGETQYF	TGCGCCAGCAGCTTACCCGGGGAGACCCAGTACTTC
-	-	TRBJ1-1	TRBV28	15	CASSFGHPGGREAFF	TGTGCCAGCAGTTTTGGCCACCCTGGGGGGCGTGAAGCTTTCTTT
-	-	TRBJ1-5	TRBV21-1	15	CASSKRDRAIQPQHF	TGTGCCAGCAGCAAACGGGACAGGGCAATCCAGCCCCAGCATTTT
-	-	TRBJ1-1	TRBV7-2	14	CASSLLVSNTEAFF	TGTGCCAGCAGCTTATTGGTCTCGAACACTGAAGCTTTCTTT